The entry below gives a single T cell receptor (beta chain) sequence along with its context. Other nucleotide sequences in the sample specify the same CDR3. In the original workflow: Estimated nucleated cell counts came from reference gene primer amplification. Sequencing was performed with immunoSEQ multiplex PCR; in TCRdb, only in-frame clones are kept and a portion is missing. The V and J calls and the clone size are those of that table, but D and trimming were determined from the DNA. The sample records roughly 430,000 clones, 70% to 90% being singletons. This sample stems from a study of blood T cell repertoires in COVID-19. Study details: COVID-19 samples, acute and convalescent, were from the United States, Italy and Spain.

CDR1 LNHDA and CDR2 SQIVND come from the germline V gene (reference sequence). The CDR3 runs 13 residues. V lost 1 base and J lost 0, with 4 bases in between. This clonotype was sampled from a young woman who had been exposed to COVID-19. The chain is built from TRBV19 and TRBJ2-7, with D unresolved. The sample taken for sequencing was PBMCs or T cells enriched from blood (not recorded which). In DNA form, the CDR3 reads TGTGCCAGTAGTATAGGGCTCTCCTACGAGCAGTACTTC. This sequence encodes CASSIGLSYEQYF.